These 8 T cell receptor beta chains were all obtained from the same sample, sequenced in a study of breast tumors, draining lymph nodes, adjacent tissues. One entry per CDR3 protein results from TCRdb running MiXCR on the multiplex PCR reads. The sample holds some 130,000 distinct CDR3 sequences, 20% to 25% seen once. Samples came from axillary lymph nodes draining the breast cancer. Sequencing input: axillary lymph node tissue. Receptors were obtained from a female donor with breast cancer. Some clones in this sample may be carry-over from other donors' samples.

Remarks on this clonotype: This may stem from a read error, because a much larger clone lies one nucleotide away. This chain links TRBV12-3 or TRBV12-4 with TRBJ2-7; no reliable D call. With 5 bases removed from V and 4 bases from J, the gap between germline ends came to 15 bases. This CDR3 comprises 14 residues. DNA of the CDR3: TGTGCCAGCAGTCTCTGGACGATTGGGTACGAGCAGTACTTC. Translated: CASSLWTIGYEQYF.

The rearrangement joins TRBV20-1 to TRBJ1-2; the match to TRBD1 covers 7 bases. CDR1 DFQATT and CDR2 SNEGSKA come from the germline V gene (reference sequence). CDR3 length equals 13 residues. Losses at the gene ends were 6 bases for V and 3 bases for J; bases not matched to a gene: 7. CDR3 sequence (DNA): TGCAGTGCCGCGACAGGGTCCCACTATGGCTACACCTTC. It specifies CSAATGSHYGYTF.

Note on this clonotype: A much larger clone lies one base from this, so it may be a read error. CDR3 sequence: CASGQGVPYEQYV. Written as DNA, the CDR3 is TGCGCCAGCGGACAGGGTGTCCCGTACGAGCAGTACGTC. The V gene is TRBV10-2, the J gene TRBJ2-7; 8 nucleotides match TRBD1. The CDR3 runs to 13 residues. CDR1 and CDR2 (germline): WSHSY, SAAADI. Trimming took 8 bases from V and 4 from J; bases not matched to a gene: 7.

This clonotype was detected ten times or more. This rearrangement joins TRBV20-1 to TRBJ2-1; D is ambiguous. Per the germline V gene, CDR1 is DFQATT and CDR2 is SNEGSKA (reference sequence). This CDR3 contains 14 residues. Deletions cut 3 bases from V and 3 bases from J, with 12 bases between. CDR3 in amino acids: CSASGLTDYNEQFF. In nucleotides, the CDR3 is TGCAGTGCTAGTGGGCTAACCGACTACAATGAGCAGTTCTTC.

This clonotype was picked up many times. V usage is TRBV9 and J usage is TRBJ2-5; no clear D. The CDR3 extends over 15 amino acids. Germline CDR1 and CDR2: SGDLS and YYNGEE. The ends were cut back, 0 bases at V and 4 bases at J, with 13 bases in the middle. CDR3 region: CASSVGLGMRETQYF. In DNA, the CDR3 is TGTGCCAGCAGCGTAGGGCTGGGGATGCGAGAGACCCAGTACTTC.

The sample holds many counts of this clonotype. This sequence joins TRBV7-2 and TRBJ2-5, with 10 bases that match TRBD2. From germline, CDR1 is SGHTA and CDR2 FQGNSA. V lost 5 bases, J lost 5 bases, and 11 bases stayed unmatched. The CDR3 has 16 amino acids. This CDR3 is CASSPGLAVRVETQYF. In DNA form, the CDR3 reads TGTGCCAGCAGCCCCGGACTAGCGGTGAGGGTGGAGACCCAGTACTTC.

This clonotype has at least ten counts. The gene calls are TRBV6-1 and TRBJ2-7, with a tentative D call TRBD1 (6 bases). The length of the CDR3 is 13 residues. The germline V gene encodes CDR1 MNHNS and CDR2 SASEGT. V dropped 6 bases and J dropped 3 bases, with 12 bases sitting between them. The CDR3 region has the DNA TGTGCCAGCAGCGAGGGACATCTCTACGAGCAGTACTTC. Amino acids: CASSEGHLYEQYF.

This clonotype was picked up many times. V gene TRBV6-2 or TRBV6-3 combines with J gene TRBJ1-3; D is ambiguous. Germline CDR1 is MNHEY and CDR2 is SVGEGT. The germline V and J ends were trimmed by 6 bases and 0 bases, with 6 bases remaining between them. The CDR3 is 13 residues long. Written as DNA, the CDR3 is TGTGCCAGCAGAAGGGCCTCTGGAAACACCATATATTTT. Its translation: CASRRASGNTIYF.